This T cell receptor (beta chain) emerged from a study of cytomegalovirus exposure and HLA in healthy donors. On the study more broadly: An earlier analysis found 110 million or so unique TCR beta sequences from 150 million to 200 million T cells.

Study-wide results and limits: A cluster of highly shared sequence variants was likely a sequencing artifact. Rarity marked most TCR sequences, yet some public TCRs occurred in many donors.

A multiplex PCR was run with 60 Vbeta primers and 13 Jbeta primers. Repertoires were generated with immunoSEQ multiplex PCR, while TCRdb's copy carries only in-frame clones and drops some. Of 95,000 to 100,000 clones detected, 76% appear once; the ten largest clones hold 2% to 2.5%. Concerning this clone: Its antigen is unknown.

This CDR3 region has 15 residues. Input material: PBMCs. This chain uses TRBV21-1 with TRBJ2-7; the DNA was not used to check the table's D call, TRBD1. TRBV21-1 is a known pseudogene. This TCR was recovered from a man aged 35 to 55 in good health and CMV-seronegative. The CDR3 spells CASRAKGGENYEQYF. The CDR3 nucleotides read TGTGCCAGCAGGGCTAAAGGGGGTGAAAACTACGAGCAGTACTTC.